These T cell receptor beta chains were read from a single sample in a study of blood T cell repertoires in COVID-19. Repertoires were generated with immunoSEQ multiplex PCR, while TCRdb's copy carries only in-frame clones and drops some. The sample carries a few hundred thousand clones, 80% to 90% recorded once. Input material: PBMCs or T cells enriched from blood (not recorded which). These receptors were collected from a man between 25 and 39 years old who had recovered from COVID-19. Both conserved end residues are part of each CDR3. D genes are given only for firm matches. Size is stated for part of the rows, as once, few or many counts, or as a class when the clone is expanded.

d_gene,abundance,j_gene,v_gene,CDR3aa,CDR3nt
TRBD2,.,TRBJ2-1,TRBV5-4,CASSKAGTSNEQFF,TGTGCCAGCAGCAAGGCCGGGACTAGCAATGAGCAGTTCTTC
.,.,TRBJ1-2,TRBV15,CATSREPTLRQRYNYGYTF,TGTGCCACCAGCAGAGAACCCACTCTTAGACAGAGGTATAACTATGGCTACACCTTC
.,.,TRBJ2-1,TRBV10-1,CASSGVGGPPNEQFF,TGCGCCAGCAGTGGTGTCGGGGGACCTCCCAATGAGCAGTTCTTC
.,.,TRBJ1-4,TRBV9,CASSVGADKNEKLFF,TGTGCCAGCAGCGTAGGGGCAGATAAGAATGAAAAACTGTTTTTT
TRBD1,.,TRBJ1-5,TRBV18,CASSPNRGPGGNQPQHF,TGTGCCAGCTCACCGAACAGGGGGCCAGGAGGTAATCAGCCCCAGCATTTT
.,.,TRBJ2-7,TRBV3-1/TRBV3-2,CASSLRFYEQYF,TGTGCCAGCAGCCTACGGTTCTACGAGCAGTACTTC
.,.,TRBJ1-6,TRBV6-2/TRBV6-3,CASSYRAAVGPLHF,TGTGCCAGCAGTTACCGAGCCGCGGTGGGACCCCTCCACTTT
TRBD1,.,TRBJ2-7,TRBV6-2/TRBV6-3,CASSLTGLYEQYF,TGTGCCAGCAGTTTGACAGGGTTATACGAGCAGTACTTC
TRBD2,once,TRBJ2-3,TRBV2,CASSAGLATDTQYF,TGTGCCAGCAGCGCGGGACTAGCCACAGATACGCAGTATTTT
TRBD2,.,TRBJ2-5,TRBV5-1,CASSLGVSGAQETQYF,TGCGCCAGCAGCTTGGGCGTTAGCGGGGCCCAAGAGACCCAGTACTTC
.,few,TRBJ1-2,TRBV25-1,CASSEEGPSGGYTF,TGTGCCAGCAGTGAAGAGGGCCCAAGCGGTGGCTACACCTTC
TRBD1,.,TRBJ1-1,TRBV14,CASSLDRGDVNTEAFF,TGTGCCAGCAGCCTGGACAGGGGGGATGTGAACACTGAAGCTTTCTTT
TRBD1,.,TRBJ2-4,TRBV6-1,CASSEGGTGGAKNIQYF,TGTGCCAGCAGTGAAGGAGGGACAGGGGGAGCCAAAAACATTCAGTACTTC
.,.,TRBJ1-5,TRBV29-1,CSATTTTSNQPQHF,TGCAGCGCCACGACAACCACTAGCAATCAGCCCCAGCATTTT
.,.,TRBJ2-1,TRBV3-1/TRBV3-2,CASSQDLTRVNEQFF,TGTGCCAGCAGCCAAGATCTGACTAGGGTGAATGAGCAGTTCTTC
TRBD2,.,TRBJ2-3,TRBV29-1,CSVVGTSGGDTQYF,TGCAGCGTTGTGGGGACTAGCGGGGGGGATACGCAGTATTTT
.,.,TRBJ2-4,TRBV11-2,CASSYRGLAKNIQYF,TGTGCCAGCAGCTACCGTGGGCTAGCCAAAAACATTCAGTACTTC
TRBD1,.,TRBJ2-1,TRBV6-1,CASSEYRDRRYNEQFF,TGTGCCAGCAGTGAATATCGGGACAGACGCTACAATGAGCAGTTCTTC
.,.,TRBJ2-1,TRBV6-5,CASRPGGPYNEQFF,TGTGCCAGCCGTCCCGGAGGACCCTACAATGAGCAGTTCTTC
.,.,TRBJ1-5,TRBV19,CASSIFAWQSNQPQHF,TGTGCCAGTAGTATATTTGCTTGGCAGAGCAATCAGCCCCAGCATTTT
.,.,TRBJ2-3,TRBV10-3,CAIGSYQTDTQYF,TGTGCCATCGGCTCATATCAAACGGATACGCAGTATTTT
TRBD1,.,TRBJ1-4,TRBV5-1,CASSTGQGSEKLFF,TGCGCCAGCAGCACAGGACAGGGCTCGGAAAAACTGTTTTTT
TRBD2,.,TRBJ2-3,TRBV10-2,CASSGLGSGGLTQYF,TGCGCCAGCAGTGGACTCGGGAGCGGGGGGTTAACGCAGTATTTT
TRBD1,.,TRBJ1-4,TRBV6-5,CASSLGQGKKLFF,TGTGCCAGCAGTCTAGGACAGGGAAAGAAACTGTTTTTT
.,.,TRBJ1-2,TRBV20-1,CSARVPNGYTF,TGCAGTGCTAGAGTCCCAAATGGCTACACCTTC
.,.,TRBJ2-2,TRBV9,CASSVVEGTGELFF,TGTGCCAGCAGCGTAGTGGAGGGCACCGGGGAGCTGTTTTTT
.,.,TRBJ1-2,TRBV30,CAYRQMNYGYTF,TGTGCCTACAGACAGATGAACTATGGCTACACCTTC
.,.,TRBJ1-2,TRBV7-2,CASSLAPHSYGYTF,TGTGCCAGCAGCTTAGCACCCCACTCCTATGGCTACACCTTC
TRBD2,.,TRBJ2-3,TRBV6-6,CASSYPGLASYTQYF,TGTGCCAGCAGTTACCCGGGACTAGCTTCGTATACGCAGTATTTT
.,.,TRBJ1-5,TRBV19,CASSIRDTNQPQHF,TGTGCCAGTAGTATCCGGGACACAAATCAGCCCCAGCATTTT
.,.,TRBJ1-1,TRBV10-3,CAISDSEYTEAFF,TGTGCCATCAGTGACTCCGAGTACACTGAAGCTTTCTTT
TRBD1,.,TRBJ1-2,TRBV7-6,CASSLEQGALGYGYTF,TGTGCCAGCAGCTTAGAACAGGGGGCGCTGGGCTATGGCTACACCTTC
.,few,TRBJ2-1,TRBV4-2,CASSQGLEGNEQFF,TGTGCCAGCAGCCAAGGTTTGGAGGGCAATGAGCAGTTCTTC
TRBD1,.,TRBJ1-5,TRBV9,CASSVGDRGLQPQHF,TGTGCCAGCAGCGTAGGGGACAGGGGGCTTCAGCCCCAGCATTTT
TRBD1,.,TRBJ2-1,TRBV30,CAWNSQGAGIEQFF,TGTGCCTGGAACAGCCAGGGGGCTGGGATTGAGCAGTTCTTC
.,.,TRBJ1-2,TRBV11-2,CASSLMSYGYTF,TGTGCCAGCAGCCTGATGAGCTATGGCTACACCTTC
.,.,TRBJ1-2,TRBV6-1,CASSEGVRASYGYTF,TGTGCCAGCAGTGAAGGAGTCAGGGCATCCTATGGCTACACCTTC
TRBD2,.,TRBJ2-7,TRBV20-1,CSASIMGLAGASSYEQYF,TGCAGTGCTAGTATTATGGGACTAGCGGGGGCGAGCTCCTACGAGCAGTACTTC
TRBD1,few,TRBJ1-2,TRBV29-1,CSVYRDSSYGYTF,TGCAGCGTTTACCGGGACAGCTCCTATGGCTACACCTTC
TRBD1,.,TRBJ1-2,TRBV19,CASRTGGADYGYTF,TGTGCCAGTAGAACAGGGGGCGCTGACTATGGCTACACCTTC
.,.,TRBJ2-2,TRBV6-2/TRBV6-3,CASSYEGVGTGELFF,TGTGCCAGCAGTTACGAGGGGGTAGGCACCGGGGAGCTGTTTTTT
TRBD2,.,TRBJ2-5,TRBV5-4,CASSPSGEETQYF,TGTGCCAGCAGCCCTAGCGGAGAAGAGACCCAGTACTTC
TRBD1,.,TRBJ2-7,TRBV6-5,CASSYPGGKEEQYF,TGTGCCAGCAGTTACCCAGGGGGCAAGGAGGAGCAGTACTTC